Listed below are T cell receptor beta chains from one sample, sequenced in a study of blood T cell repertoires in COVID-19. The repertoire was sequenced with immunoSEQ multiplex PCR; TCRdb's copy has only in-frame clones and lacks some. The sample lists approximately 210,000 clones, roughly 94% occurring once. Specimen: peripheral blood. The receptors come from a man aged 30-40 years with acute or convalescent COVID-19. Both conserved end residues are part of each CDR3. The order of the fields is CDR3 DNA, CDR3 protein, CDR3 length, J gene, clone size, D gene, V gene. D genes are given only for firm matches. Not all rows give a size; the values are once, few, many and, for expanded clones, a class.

DNA: TGTGCCAGCAGTGTACAGGTAACCCCTTACAATGAGCAGTTCTTC
CDR3: CASSVQVTPYNEQFF
length: 15
J: TRBJ2-1
size: -
D: -
V: TRBV2

DNA: TGCGCCAGCAGCTCAGGAAGCTCTGGGGCCAACGTCCTGACTTTC
CDR3: CASSSGSSGANVLTF
length: 15
J: TRBJ2-6
size: -
D: -
V: TRBV5-1

DNA: TGTGCCAGCAGCCCGGCAGGACTAGGGGGTGATGAGCAGTTCTTC
CDR3: CASSPAGLGGDEQFF
length: 15
J: TRBJ2-1
size: -
D: -
V: TRBV7-3

DNA: TGTGCCAGCAGTGAGTACGGGCAGTACTTC
CDR3: CASSEYGQYF
length: 10
J: TRBJ2-7
size: -
D: -
V: TRBV6-1

DNA: TGTGCCAGCAGCTTGGTGCAATGGCAGAGCACAGATACGCAGTATTTT
CDR3: CASSLVQWQSTDTQYF
length: 16
J: TRBJ2-3
size: few
D: -
V: TRBV5-5

DNA: TGTGCCAGCAGTGAATGGAGAGGAAAGTATCGCGGCTACACCTTC
CDR3: CASSEWRGKYRGYTF
length: 15
J: TRBJ1-2
size: few
D: -
V: TRBV25-1

DNA: TGTGCCAGCAGTTTATGGCAGAACACTGAAGCTTTCTTT
CDR3: CASSLWQNTEAFF
length: 13
J: TRBJ1-1
size: -
D: -
V: TRBV12-3/TRBV12-4

DNA: TGTGCCAGCAGCCCTGGGACAGGGGCCGCTCAGCCCCAGCATTTT
CDR3: CASSPGTGAAQPQHF
length: 15
J: TRBJ1-5
size: -
D: TRBD1
V: TRBV7-9

DNA: TGTGCCAGCTCGGTTAGCTCCTACGAGCAGTACTTC
CDR3: CASSVSSYEQYF
length: 12
J: TRBJ2-7
size: once
D: -
V: TRBV2

DNA: TGTGCCAGCAGCGCGACGGGACTAGCGGGTACCTACGAGCAGTACTTC
CDR3: CASSATGLAGTYEQYF
length: 16
J: TRBJ2-7
size: -
D: TRBD2
V: TRBV9

DNA: TGTGCCAGCAGTGAACTGACTAAGGGTAATTCACCCCTCCACTTT
CDR3: CASSELTKGNSPLHF
length: 15
J: TRBJ1-6
size: -
D: -
V: TRBV6-1

DNA: TGCGCCAGCAGCTTCGGGCGCTGGGGCCTGGCCAAAAACATTCAGTACTTC
CDR3: CASSFGRWGLAKNIQYF
length: 17
J: TRBJ2-4
size: once
D: -
V: TRBV5-1

DNA: TGTGCCAGCAGCCAGGGACAGGGATACAATCAGCCCCAGCATTTT
CDR3: CASSQGQGYNQPQHF
length: 15
J: TRBJ1-5
size: -
D: TRBD1
V: TRBV4-2

DNA: TGTGCCAGCAGGAGACAGCGAAGCTCTGGAAACACCATATATTTT
CDR3: CASRRQRSSGNTIYF
length: 15
J: TRBJ1-3
size: -
D: -
V: TRBV6-5

DNA: TGTGCCAGCAGTGACCACGGGGAAGGAGAGACCCAGTACTTC
CDR3: CASSDHGEGETQYF
length: 14
J: TRBJ2-5
size: -
D: -
V: TRBV25-1

DNA: TGTGCCAGCACCCGGGCAGGGGCCGGGGAGCTGTTTTTT
CDR3: CASTRAGAGELFF
length: 13
J: TRBJ2-2
size: -
D: -
V: TRBV5-4

DNA: TGCGCCAGCAGCTTGTTTCTAGCGGGAGTGTACGAGCAGTACTTC
CDR3: CASSLFLAGVYEQYF
length: 15
J: TRBJ2-7
size: once
D: TRBD2
V: TRBV5-1

DNA: TGTGCCAGCAGCTTATCGAGGGAAAGCGAGCAGTTCTTC
CDR3: CASSLSRESEQFF
length: 13
J: TRBJ2-1
size: -
D: -
V: TRBV7-2

DNA: TGTGCCAGCAGCCTAAGACAGGTTTGGACTTTCTTT
CDR3: CASSLRQVWTFF
length: 12
J: TRBJ1-1
size: -
D: -
V: TRBV28

DNA: TGTGCCAGCAGCCCCCTTAGCCGGGGAAGCTACGAGCAGTACTTC
CDR3: CASSPLSRGSYEQYF
length: 15
J: TRBJ2-7
size: -
D: -
V: TRBV11-2

DNA: TGTGCCAGCAGGTCGACAGGGGTTGAGCAGTACTTC
CDR3: CASRSTGVEQYF
length: 12
J: TRBJ2-7
size: -
D: TRBD1
V: TRBV7-9

DNA: TGTGCCAGCAGGAAGGGGGGACTAGAGGTTGAGCAGTTCTTC
CDR3: CASRKGGLEVEQFF
length: 14
J: TRBJ2-1
size: -
D: TRBD2
V: TRBV6-5

DNA: TGCAGTGCTAGACCGGACAGGGGCTTC
CDR3: CSARPDRGF
length: 9
J: TRBJ1-2
size: -
D: TRBD1
V: TRBV20-1

DNA: TGTGCCAGCAGCTTCGGGACTAGCGGGAGCAACACCGGGGAGCTGTTTTTT
CDR3: CASSFGTSGSNTGELFF
length: 17
J: TRBJ2-2
size: once
D: TRBD2
V: TRBV7-9

DNA: TGCGCCAGCAGCTTGGTGGCAGGGACTAACTATGGCTACACCTTC
CDR3: CASSLVAGTNYGYTF
length: 15
J: TRBJ1-2
size: -
D: -
V: TRBV5-1

DNA: TGCGCCAGCAAGACAGGCTCAGCCGGGGCCAAAAACATTCAGTACTTC
CDR3: CASKTGSAGAKNIQYF
length: 16
J: TRBJ2-4
size: -
D: -
V: TRBV5-1

DNA: TGTGCCAGTAGTCTCACGGTCGATCAGCCCCAGCATTTT
CDR3: CASSLTVDQPQHF
length: 13
J: TRBJ1-5
size: -
D: -
V: TRBV19

DNA: TGTGCCAGCAGTCCGGACAGGGATGGCAATCAGCCCCAGCATTTT
CDR3: CASSPDRDGNQPQHF
length: 15
J: TRBJ1-5
size: -
D: TRBD1
V: TRBV6-2/TRBV6-3